These 25 T cell receptor beta chains came from one sample sequenced in a study of blood T cell repertoires in COVID-19. Generated by immunoSEQ multiplex PCR, the TCRdb table keeps only in-frame clones and is missing some. The repertoire holds roughly 120,000 clones, with 75% to 85% as singletons. The sample comprised peripheral blood. These receptors were collected from a woman aged 60-75 years with acute or convalescent COVID-19.

The V and J genes are TRBV5-8 and TRBJ2-7, with 7 bases identical to TRBD2. CDR1 is SGHTS, CDR2 YDEGEE, per germline. V lost 0 bases and J lost 1; bases outside the gene matches: 4. This CDR3 is built from 15 residues. The CDR3 loop reads CASSLVQGLSYEQYF. The CDR3 coding sequence is TGTGCCAGCAGCTTGGTGCAGGGACTATCCTACGAGCAGTACTTC.

V usage is TRBV2 and J usage is TRBJ1-5, with TRBD1 matching over 8 bases. The CDR3 runs 15 residues. Germline V gene lookup returns CDR1 SNHLY and CDR2 FYNNEI. After removal of 6 bases from V and 5 bases from J, the junction contained 9 bases not matched to a gene. Here the CDR3 reads CASSLRAGGDQPQHF. Here the CDR3 DNA reads TGTGCCAGCAGCCTGCGGGCAGGGGGCGATCAGCCCCAGCATTTT.

This clone was detected only once. The gene calls are TRBV11-2 and TRBJ2-5, with TRBD2 as a possible D gene (5 bases). V shed 6 bases and J shed 7 bases, with 21 bases lying between them. The CDR3 length is 15 residues. CDR1 and CDR2 from the germline V gene are SGHAT and FQNNGV. The CDR3 sequence: CASSMSGPSRGTQYF. As DNA, the CDR3 is TGTGCCAGCAGTATGAGCGGACCCAGCCGGGGGACCCAGTACTTC.

V is TRBV28 and J is TRBJ1-4; D might be TRBD1 (6 bases). The CDR3 runs 13 residues. The V end was cut by 9 bases, the J end by 5 bases, with 13 bases between. Per germline, CDR1 MDHEN and CDR2 SYDVKM. CDR3 nucleotides: TGTGCCAGTCGGCTTGGGGGCAATGAAAAACTGTTTTTT. It is translated as CASRLGGNEKLFF.

This chain uses TRBV23-1 with TRBJ1-1; D perhaps matches TRBD1 (6 bases). TRBV23-1 is filed as an ORF, its function uncertain. The CDR3 extends over 18 amino acids. With 4 bases removed from V and 0 bases from J, the gap between germline ends came to 21 bases. The CDR3 coding sequence is TGCGCCAGCAGTCGCCCTTCTAACGAAGACAGGCTGAACACTGAAGCTTTCTTT. As protein: CASSRPSNEDRLNTEAFF.

The chain recombines TRBV9 with TRBJ1-6; D gene unclear. Trimming cost V 3 bases and J 11 bases, with 12 bases left between them. The CDR3 has 13 residues. Germline V lookup: CDR1 SGDLS, CDR2 YYNGEE. DNA of the CDR3: TGTGCCAGCAGCGCCCAGAAGAATACACCCCTCCACTTT. Its translation: CASSAQKNTPLHF.

The J gene is TRBJ1-4, the V gene TRBV7-9, with unresolved D. The CDR3 covers 13 residues. Deletions cut 6 bases from V and 8 bases from J, with 13 bases between. CDR1 is SEHNR, CDR2 FQNEAQ, per germline (reference sequence). The DNA for the CDR3 is TGTGCCAGCAGGCCCGGCGGGAACGAAAAACTGTTTTTT. It encodes CASRPGGNEKLFF.

In DNA, the CDR3 is TGTGCCAGCAGCTTTACAAGTAATCAGCCCCAGCATTTT. Its translation is CASSFTSNQPQHF. The gene calls are TRBV5-5 and TRBJ1-5, with D unclear. V lost 2 bases, J lost 4 bases, and 7 bases lay in between. Germline CDR1 and CDR2: SGHKS and YYEKEE (reference sequence). The CDR3 sequence is 13 residues long.

As for this clone: Mismatch with germline at one junction end may stem from a read error. The chain uses TRBV3-1 (or the pseudogene TRBV3-2) and TRBJ2-5; D is perhaps TRBD2 (5 bases). This CDR3 contains 15 residues. Germline loops: CDR1 LGHDT, CDR2 YNNKEL (reference sequence). The CDR3 DNA follows: TGTGCCAGCAGCCAAGGTGTGGTAAGAAGGGCTAGCCGTCACTTC. This sequence encodes CASSQGVVRRASRHF.

The chain couples TRBV5-4 to TRBJ2-5, with 9 bases identical to TRBD1. The CDR3 extends over 14 amino acids. After removal of 10 bases from V and 4 bases from J, the junction contained 11 bases not matched to a gene. Germline CDR1 and CDR2: SGHNT and YYREEE (reference sequence). CDR3 in amino acids: CAAFPGQGSETQYF. CDR3 sequence (DNA): TGTGCCGCCTTTCCGGGACAGGGATCAGAGACCCAGTACTTC.

In its sample, this clone was seen a few times. The V call is TRBV25-1, the J call TRBJ1-5; weak D call: TRBD1 (5 bases). This CDR3 comprises 16 residues. Germline CDR1 and CDR2: MGHDK and SYGVNS. With 1 base removed from V and 2 bases from J, the gap between germline ends came to 12 bases. The DNA for the CDR3 is TGTGCCAGCAGTGAATCGCAGGGTGTCGGCAATCAGCCCCAGCATTTT. Its protein product is CASSESQGVGNQPQHF.

The V call is TRBV7-6, the J call TRBJ1-2; D perhaps matches TRBD1 (6 bases). CDR1 and CDR2 from the germline V gene are SGHVS and FNYEAQ. V lost 7 bases and J 8 bases, leaving 23 bases between the germline ends. The CDR3 runs 15 residues. The CDR3 DNA reads TGTGCCAGCAACCACCGAGCGAGGGGGAAGAGAGGCTACACCTTC. Translating it yields CASNHRARGKRGYTF.

The genes are TRBV7-2 and TRBJ1-5, with D perhaps matching TRBD1 (5 bases). Looked up from germline, CDR1 is SGHTA and CDR2 is FQGNSA. The V end was cut by 2 bases, the J end by 1 base, with 9 bases between. The CDR3 runs to 15 residues. CDR3 DNA sequence: TGTGCCAGCAGCTTACGGGGGGGGAGCAATCAGCCCCAGCATTTT. Translating it yields CASSLRGGSNQPQHF. Filled out from reference TRBV7-2 and TRBJ1-5, the complete variable domain reads GAGVSQSPSNKVTEKGKDVELRCDPISGHTALYWYRQSLGQGLEFLIYFQGNSAPDKSGLPSDRFSAERTGGSVSTLTIQRTQQEDSAVYLCASSLRGGSNQPQHFGDGTRLSIL.

The gene calls are TRBV2 and TRBJ2-3; TRBD2 is a possible D gene (6 bases). Germline V gives CDR1 SNHLY, CDR2 FYNNEI. Trimming took 7 bases from V and 3 from J, leaving 8 bases between them. The CDR3 runs to 12 residues. DNA of the CDR3: TGTGCCAGCAATCTAGCGACAGATACGCAGTATTTT. Protein product: CASNLATDTQYF.

In its sample, this clone was seen a few times. This rearrangement joins TRBV28 to TRBJ1-4; perhaps TRBD1 as D (5 bases). V was cut by 6 bases and J by 8 bases, with 22 bases left in between. The CDR3 has 16 amino acids. The germline V gene has CDR1 MDHEN and CDR2 SYDVKM. CDR3 DNA: TGTGCCAGCAGCACAGTACCATCAGCTTACAGGGAAAAACTGTTTTTT. This encodes CASSTVPSAYREKLFF.

The chain joins TRBV30 to TRBJ1-6; no firm D call. Germline lookup yields CDR1 GTSNPN and CDR2 SVGIG (reference sequence). The CDR3 runs 16 residues. V was shortened by 2 bases and J by 8 bases, with 19 bases between the two germline ends. The CDR3 DNA is TGTGCCTGGAGTCTCGTCGGGTCCCTACCCGATTCACCCCTCCACTTT. It yields the protein CAWSLVGSLPDSPLHF.

The V gene is TRBV24-1, the J gene TRBJ2-1; D remains ambiguous. V was clipped by 4 bases and J by 3 bases, with 6 bases between them. Germline CDR1 and CDR2: KGHDR and SFDVKD. The CDR3 is 13 amino acids. The CDR3 DNA is TGTGCCACCAGTGACTACGACTACAATGAGCAGTTCTTC. This codes for CATSDYDYNEQFF.

The chain joins TRBV3-1 (or the pseudogene TRBV3-2) to TRBJ1-1; D is perhaps TRBD1 (6 bases). CDR3 length: 13 residues. The V gene's germline CDR1 is LGHDT and CDR2 YNNKEL (reference sequence). Trimming pared 4 bases from V and 5 bases from J, leaving 11 bases between. CDR3 residues: CASSPRQVTEAFF. The CDR3 bases are TGTGCCAGCAGCCCCCGACAGGTGACTGAAGCTTTCTTT.

CDR3 nucleotides: TGTGCCAGCTCACGGGGGACGGGGGACACTGAAGCTTTCTTT. This translates into CASSRGTGDTEAFF. The chain links TRBV18 to TRBJ1-1, with D tentatively TRBD1 (5 bases). Trimming pared 4 bases from V and 3 bases from J, leaving 12 bases between. The V gene's germline CDR1 is KGHSH and CDR2 LQKENI. CDR3 length equals 14 residues.

The chain combines TRBV19 with TRBJ1-2; a possible D gene is TRBD1 (6 bases). Germline CDR1 is LNHDA and CDR2 is SQIVND (reference sequence). V dropped 4 bases and J dropped 1 base, with 10 bases sitting between them. This CDR3 has 14 residues. The DNA for the CDR3 is TGTGCCAGTAGTACAGGGGTCCTTAACTATGGCTACACCTTC. It codes for CASSTGVLNYGYTF. Variable domain in full (rest from reference TRBV19 and TRBJ1-2): DGGITQSPKYLFRKEGQNVTLSCEQNLNHDAMYWYRQDPGQGLRLIYYSQIVNDFQKGDIAEGYSVSREKKESFPLTVTSAQKNPTAFYLCASSTGVLNYGYTFGSGTRLTVV.

The genes are TRBV18 and TRBJ1-3; D remains unclear. Trimming removed 0 bases from V and 0 bases from J, with 12 bases in between. CDR3 size: 17 residues. Per germline, CDR1 KGHSH and CDR2 LQKENI. CDR3: CASSPPRSGLSGNTIYF. CDR3 sequence (DNA): TGTGCCAGCTCACCACCAAGGTCGGGTCTCTCTGGAAACACCATATATTTT.

The chain couples TRBV5-1 to TRBJ2-7; maybe TRBD1 (5 bases). The CDR3 totals 14 residues. V lost 0 bases and J lost 6, with 13 bases in between. Germline CDR1 is SGHRS and CDR2 is YFSETQ. CDR3 amino acids: CASSLAVGVGEQYF. The CDR3 DNA follows: TGCGCCAGCAGCTTGGCGGTAGGGGTGGGCGAGCAGTACTTC.

The rearrangement links TRBV5-1 to TRBJ1-2; the D gene is possibly TRBD1 (6 bases). V lost 3 bases and J 6 bases, leaving 12 bases between the germline ends. This CDR3 has 13 amino acids. CDR1 SGHRS and CDR2 YFSETQ come from the germline V gene. This chain's CDR3 is CASSSAGDHGYTF. The CDR3 DNA sequence: TGCGCCAGCAGCTCCGCAGGGGACCATGGCTACACCTTC. Looking up the rest from reference TRBV5-1 and TRBJ1-2 gives the full variable domain: KAGVTQTPRYLIKTRGQQVTLSCSPISGHRSVSWYQQTPGQGLQFLFEYFSETQRNKGNFPGRFSGRQFSNSRSEMNVSTLELGDSALYLCASSSAGDHGYTFGSGTRLTVV.

This chain uses TRBV10-3 with TRBJ1-4; 7 bases fit TRBD1. The CDR3 runs 13 residues. From germline, CDR1 is ENHRY and CDR2 SYGVKD. Trimming took 6 bases from V and 7 from J; bases not matched to a gene: 5. CDR3 sequence: CAIRRGLGEKLFF. The CDR3, as DNA: TGTGCCATCAGGAGGGGGCTAGGTGAAAAACTGTTTTTT.

The CDR3 DNA follows: TGTGCCAGCAGTTCTACAGGGTTTAGCAATCAGCCCCAGCATTTT. It encodes CASSSTGFSNQPQHF. This rearrangement joins TRBV6-5 to TRBJ1-5, with D possibly matching TRBD1 (6 bases). Germline V lookup: CDR1 MNHEY, CDR2 SVGAGI. The germline V and J ends were trimmed by 4 bases and 0 bases, with 10 bases remaining between them. This CDR3 contains 15 residues.